Listed below are T cell receptor beta chains from one sample, sequenced in a study of T cell changes during pregnancy in multiple sclerosis. Repertoires were generated with immunoSEQ multiplex PCR, while TCRdb's copy carries only in-frame clones and drops some. The sample includes approximately 98,000 clones, 90% to 95% seen only once; the top ten take approximately 2.4%. The input for sequencing was peripheral blood, taken after pregnancy. The receptors originated from a female donor in good health, enrolled as a control in a pregnancy study. Each CDR3 is given with its conserved first and last residue. The D gene is left open where the match is weak. Size is stated for part of the rows, as once, few or many counts, or as a class when the clone is expanded.

D: TRBD1
V: TRBV7-9
size: NA
J: TRBJ2-7
CDR3: CASSLDRESWEQYF
DNA: TGTGCCAGCAGCTTGGACAGGGAGTCGTGGGAGCAGTACTTC

D: TRBD2
V: TRBV6-6
size: NA
J: TRBJ2-1
CDR3: CASSYSPSGSYNEQFF
DNA: TGTGCCAGCAGTTACTCACCTAGCGGGAGTTACAATGAGCAGTTCTTC

D: NA
V: TRBV28
size: NA
J: TRBJ1-1
CDR3: CASSSLGRTEAFF
DNA: TGTGCCAGCAGTTCCCTCGGGAGGACTGAAGCTTTCTTT

D: NA
V: TRBV6-1
size: NA
J: TRBJ1-1
CDR3: CASSVDPTGGTEAFF
DNA: TGTGCCAGCAGTGTCGACCCGACAGGCGGGACTGAAGCTTTCTTT

D: TRBD2
V: TRBV4-1
size: NA
J: TRBJ2-3
CDR3: CASSRAASGLDTDTQYF
DNA: TGCGCCAGCAGCCGCGCCGCTTCCGGACTAGACACAGATACGCAGTATTTT

D: TRBD2
V: TRBV7-6
size: NA
J: TRBJ2-7
CDR3: CASSLESGLAGNSYEQYF
DNA: TGTGCCAGCAGCTTAGAGTCGGGACTAGCGGGGAACTCCTACGAGCAGTACTTC

D: TRBD2
V: TRBV29-1
size: NA
J: TRBJ2-7
CDR3: CSAAGGAYEQYF
DNA: TGCAGCGCAGCTGGGGGGGCCTACGAGCAGTACTTC

D: NA
V: TRBV6-5
size: NA
J: TRBJ2-5
CDR3: CASTSKWAGLETQYF
DNA: TGTGCCAGCACCTCGAAGTGGGCTGGATTGGAGACCCAGTACTTC

D: TRBD1
V: TRBV7-6
size: once
J: TRBJ1-1
CDR3: CASSSGQETEAFF
DNA: TGTGCCAGCAGCTCCGGACAGGAAACTGAAGCTTTCTTT

D: TRBD1
V: TRBV30
size: NA
J: TRBJ2-2
CDR3: CAWSAGQGRRTGELFF
DNA: TGTGCCTGGAGTGCAGGACAGGGGCGAAGGACCGGGGAGCTGTTTTTT

D: TRBD2
V: TRBV6-6
size: few
J: TRBJ2-7
CDR3: CASSWPGTSNNEQYF
DNA: TGTGCCAGCAGTTGGCCCGGGACTAGCAATAACGAGCAGTACTTC

D: NA
V: TRBV6-1
size: few
J: TRBJ2-3
CDR3: CASSPWGVGTDTQYF
DNA: TGTGCCAGCAGCCCTTGGGGCGTTGGGACAGATACGCAGTATTTT

D: TRBD2
V: TRBV27
size: NA
J: TRBJ2-2
CDR3: CASRAGTSGSGELFF
DNA: TGTGCCAGCAGAGCCGGGACTAGCGGCTCCGGGGAGCTGTTTTTT

D: TRBD1
V: TRBV7-9
size: NA
J: TRBJ2-2
CDR3: CASSLVGQGANTGELFF
DNA: TGTGCCAGCAGCTTAGTCGGGCAGGGGGCGAACACCGGGGAGCTGTTTTTT

D: NA
V: TRBV10-3
size: NA
J: TRBJ1-6
CDR3: CAISDPKQINSPLHF
DNA: TGTGCCATCAGTGACCCGAAACAAATTAATTCACCCCTCCACTTT

D: NA
V: TRBV9
size: NA
J: TRBJ2-1
CDR3: CASSVASGVNEQFF
DNA: TGTGCCAGCAGCGTAGCCTCGGGAGTCAATGAGCAGTTCTTC

D: NA
V: TRBV9
size: NA
J: TRBJ1-1
CDR3: CASSVEAGWTTEAFF
DNA: TGTGCCAGCAGCGTAGAGGCAGGGTGGACCACTGAAGCTTTCTTT